One sample yielded the 20 T cell receptor beta chains listed below, sequenced in a study of T cell responses to AZD1222 COVID-19 vaccine. Generated by immunoSEQ multiplex PCR, the TCRdb table keeps only in-frame clones and is missing some. Of under 70,000 clones in the sample, around 89% were seen once. The sample here was peripheral blood, taken 28 days after the second AZD1222 dose. The origin of the receptors is an adult who received the AZD1222 COVID-19 vaccine.

The chain is built from TRBV7-9 and TRBJ2-2; D gene unclear. Germline V gene data show CDR1 as SEHNR and CDR2 as FQNEAQ (reference sequence). This CDR3 spans 13 amino acids. The V and J ends lost 2 bases and 6 bases respectively, with 7 bases between them. Here the CDR3 reads CASSLLVAGELFF. The CDR3 nucleotides read TGTGCCAGCAGCTTATTAGTGGCCGGGGAGCTGTTTTTT.

This clone was found once. The gene calls are TRBV11-2 and TRBJ1-6; tentatively, D is TRBD1 (5 bases). The CDR3 contains 14 residues. Germline lookup yields CDR1 SGHAT and CDR2 FQNNGV. Trimming shortened V by 5 bases and J by 5 bases, and 10 bases separated the two germline ends. CDR3 nucleotide sequence: TGTGCCAGCAGCAGACAGAGAGATAATTCACCCCTCCACTTT. It encodes CASSRQRDNSPLHF.

The genes are TRBV7-9 and TRBJ1-6, with D maybe TRBD1 (6 bases). Germline V CDR1 and CDR2: SEHNR, FQNEAQ (reference sequence). Trimming pared 1 base from V and 13 bases from J, leaving 11 bases between. CDR3 size: 13 residues. The CDR3 coding sequence is TGTGCCAGCAGCTTAGAGGGGGGAGTCCCCCTCCACTTT. Amino acid sequence: CASSLEGGVPLHF.

The chain is built from TRBV6-5 and TRBJ1-2; weak D call: TRBD1 (5 bases). There are 14 residues in the CDR3. Trimming cost V 4 bases and J 4 bases, with 13 bases left between them. From germline, CDR1 is MNHEY and CDR2 SVGAGI. The CDR3 region is CASSFRDWAYGYTF. In DNA form, the CDR3 reads TGTGCCAGCAGTTTCCGGGACTGGGCCTATGGCTACACCTTC.

The gene calls are TRBV30 and TRBJ1-2, with no clear D. The CDR3 has 13 residues. The germline V and J ends were trimmed by 4 bases and 4 bases, with 13 bases remaining between them. Germline loops: CDR1 GTSNPN, CDR2 SVGIG (reference sequence). CDR3 residues: CAWTLGRVYGYTF. In DNA, the CDR3 is TGTGCCTGGACCCTCGGACGGGTCTATGGCTACACCTTC.

The chain joins TRBV20-1 to TRBJ1-2; TRBD1 matches 8 bases. The germline gives CDR1 DFQATT, CDR2 SNEGSKA (reference sequence). The CDR3 is 11 residues long. V gave up 6 bases and J gave up 6 bases; unmatched junction bases: 3. For the CDR3, the DNA is TGCAGTGCCGGGACAGGTGATGGCTACACCTTC. Residues: CSAGTGDGYTF.

This clone was detected only once. The chain uses TRBV7-8 and TRBJ2-3; D is ambiguous. Trimming pared 6 bases from V and 2 bases from J, leaving 15 bases between. This CDR3 spans 15 amino acids. CDR1 and CDR2 from the germline V gene are SGHVS and FQNEAQ. The CDR3 sequence: CASRSGSPNTDTQYF. The DNA for the CDR3 is TGTGCCAGCAGATCAGGTTCCCCCAACACAGATACGCAGTATTTT.

The chain is built from TRBV5-5 and TRBJ1-5; a possible D gene is TRBD1 (6 bases). V was trimmed by 1 base and J by 5 bases, leaving 10 bases between them. Germline lookup yields CDR1 SGHKS and CDR2 YYEKEE (reference sequence). CDR3 length: 14 amino acids. The CDR3 DNA sequence: TGTGCCAGCAGCTTGTTTAGGACAGATCAGCCCCAGCATTTT. It is translated as CASSLFRTDQPQHF.

The V and J genes are TRBV2 and TRBJ2-3; the match to TRBD2 covers 11 bases. The junction had 6 bases not matched to a gene; V was cut back by 6 bases and J by 1 base. CDR1 is SNHLY, CDR2 FYNNEI, per germline. This CDR3 has 16 amino acids. The CDR3 here is CASRETTSGGTDTQYF. CDR3 in DNA: TGTGCCAGCAGGGAGACGACTAGCGGGGGCACAGATACGCAGTATTTT.

In this sample, this clone turned up a few times. CDR3 DNA sequence: TGTGCCAGCAGCTTGAGCGGGCGGTACGAGCAGTACTTC. Its translation is CASSLSGRYEQYF. This chain uses TRBV7-9 with TRBJ2-7; D is perhaps TRBD2 (6 bases). Germline V gene sequence: CDR1 SEHNR, CDR2 FQNEAQ (reference sequence). The CDR3 contains 13 residues. Trimming pared 3 bases from V and 4 bases from J, leaving 10 bases between.

This chain connects TRBV19 to TRBJ1-4; D not resolved. The CDR3 contains 15 residues. CDR1 is LNHDA and CDR2 is SQIVND in the germline V gene (reference sequence). The V and J ends lost 5 bases and 3 bases respectively, with 13 bases between them. The CDR3 sequence is CASSHPQAPNEKLFF. As DNA, the CDR3 is TGTGCCAGTAGTCACCCTCAAGCACCTAATGAAAAACTGTTTTTT.

This chain links TRBV30 with TRBJ1-1; D is undetermined. V shed 6 bases and J shed 1 base, with 6 bases lying between them. CDR3 length: 11 amino acids. Per the germline V gene, CDR1 is GTSNPN and CDR2 is SVGIG (reference sequence). CDR3 residues: CACGENTEAFF. The CDR3 DNA reads TGTGCCTGTGGGGAGAACACTGAAGCTTTCTTT.

As DNA, the CDR3 is TGCGCCAGCAGCCAAGACCCCTCTGGAAACACCATATATTTT. Its translation is CASSQDPSGNTIYF. The chain employs TRBV4-3 and TRBJ1-3, with D uncertain. The CDR3 loop spans 14 amino acids. Germline V CDR1 and CDR2: LGHNA, YSLEER. V was shortened by 0 bases and J by 0 bases, with 3 bases between the two germline ends.

This clone was seen more than once but under ten times. This rearrangement joins TRBV7-2 to TRBJ2-2; 7 positions match TRBD1. This CDR3 region has 14 residues. Trimming took 5 bases from V and 5 from J; bases not matched to a gene: 5. Germline values: CDR1 SGHTA, CDR2 FQGNSA. CDR3 DNA sequence: TGTGCCAGCAGCCTGGGACAGACTACCGGGGAGCTGTTTTTT. Residues: CASSLGQTTGELFF.

The chain joins TRBV11-2 to TRBJ2-1; 8 bases are shared with TRBD1. CDR1 is SGHAT, CDR2 FQNNGV, per germline. Unmatched junction bases numbered 10, after V lost 2 bases and J lost 7 bases. The CDR3 is made up of 16 amino acids. CDR3 in DNA: TGTGCCAGCAGCTTAAACGGAGGACAGGGAAGTAATGAGCAGTTCTTC. This translates into CASSLNGGQGSNEQFF.

The gene calls are TRBV7-9 and TRBJ1-2; 10 bases are a match to TRBD1. CDR1 SEHNR and CDR2 FQNEAQ come from the germline V gene (reference sequence). V lost 3 bases, J lost 7 bases, and 8 bases stayed unmatched. The CDR3 consists of 15 residues. The CDR3 reads CASSLTGGERGGYTF. CDR3 bases: TGTGCCAGCAGCTTGACAGGGGGCGAACGCGGTGGCTACACCTTC.

The chain links TRBV6-4 to TRBJ2-1; 8 bases fit TRBD2. Germline lookup yields CDR1 MRHNA and CDR2 SNTAGT. After removal of 0 bases from V and 7 bases from J, the junction contained 5 bases not matched to a gene. The CDR3 is 15 amino acids. The chain's CDR3 is CASSDSISGENEQFF. The CDR3, as DNA: TGTGCCAGCAGTGACTCGATTAGCGGGGAAAATGAGCAGTTCTTC.

This sequence joins TRBV7-2 and TRBJ1-2; perhaps TRBD1 as D (5 bases). This CDR3 has 17 residues. Trimming shortened V by 1 base and J by 0 bases, and 15 bases separated the two germline ends. Germline V gene lookup returns CDR1 SGHTA and CDR2 FQGNSA. The CDR3 sequence: CASSLVGGGAANYGYTF. As DNA, the CDR3 is TGTGCCAGCAGCTTAGTTGGAGGAGGGGCTGCTAACTATGGCTACACCTTC. Using reference TRBV7-2 and TRBJ1-2 for the parts outside the CDR3, the full variable domain is GAGVSQSPSNKVTEKGKDVELRCDPISGHTALYWYRQSLGQGLEFLIYFQGNSAPDKSGLPSDRFSAERTGGSVSTLTIQRTQQEDSAVYLCASSLVGGGAANYGYTFGSGTRLTVV.

The chain carries TRBV3-1 (or the pseudogene TRBV3-2) and TRBJ2-5; D not certain. Germline loops: CDR1 LGHDT, CDR2 YNNKEL (reference sequence). The CDR3 is 12 amino acids. Trimming removed 1 base from V and 5 bases from J, with 5 bases in between. CDR3 sequence: CASSQGGETQYF. The CDR3 DNA is TGTGCCAGCAGCCAAGGTGGGGAGACCCAGTACTTC.

The V call is TRBV12-3 or TRBV12-4, the J call TRBJ1-6, with a weak D call TRBD1 (6 bases). V shed 5 bases and J shed 7 bases, with 9 bases lying between them. This CDR3 comprises 13 residues. CDR3 nucleotide sequence: TGTGCCAGCAGTAGGGGGGGGAATTCACCCCTCCACTTT. Residues: CASSRGGNSPLHF.